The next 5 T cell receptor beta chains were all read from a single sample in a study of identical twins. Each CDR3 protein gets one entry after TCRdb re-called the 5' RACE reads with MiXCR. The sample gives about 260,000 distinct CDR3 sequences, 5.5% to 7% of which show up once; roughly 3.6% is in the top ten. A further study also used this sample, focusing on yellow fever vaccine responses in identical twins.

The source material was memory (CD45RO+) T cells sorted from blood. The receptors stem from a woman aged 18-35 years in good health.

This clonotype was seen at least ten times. CDR3 DNA sequence: TGTGCCACCAGCAGAGATCCGCAGGGTAAAACAGATACGCAGTATTTT. Translated, it gives CATSRDPQGKTDTQYF. The chain combines TRBV15 with TRBJ2-3, with a possible D match to TRBD1 (5 bases). The CDR3 has 16 amino acids. The germline gives CDR1 LNHNV, CDR2 YYDKDF (reference sequence). Trimming pared 0 bases from V and 3 bases from J, leaving 13 bases between. Together with reference TRBV15 and TRBJ2-3, the CDR3 gives the full variable domain: DAMVIQNPRYQVTQFGKPVTLSCSQTLNHNVMYWYQQKSSQAPKLLFHYYDKDFNNEADTPDNFQSRRPNTSFCFLDIRSPGLGDTAMYLCATSRDPQGKTDTQYFGPGTRLTVL.

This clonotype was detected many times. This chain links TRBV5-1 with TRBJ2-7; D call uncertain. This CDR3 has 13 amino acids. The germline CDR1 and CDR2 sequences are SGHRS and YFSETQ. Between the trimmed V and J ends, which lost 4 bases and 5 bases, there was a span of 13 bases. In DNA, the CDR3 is TGCGCCAGCAGCCAAGGTTGGGGTAACGAGCAGTACTTC. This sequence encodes CASSQGWGNEQYF.

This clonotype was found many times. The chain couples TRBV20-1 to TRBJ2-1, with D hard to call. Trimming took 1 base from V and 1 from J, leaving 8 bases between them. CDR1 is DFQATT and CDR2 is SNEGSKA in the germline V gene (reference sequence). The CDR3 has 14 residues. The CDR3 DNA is TGCAGTGCTAGAGCGGTGGGGTCCTACAATGAGCAGTTCTTC. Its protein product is CSARAVGSYNEQFF.

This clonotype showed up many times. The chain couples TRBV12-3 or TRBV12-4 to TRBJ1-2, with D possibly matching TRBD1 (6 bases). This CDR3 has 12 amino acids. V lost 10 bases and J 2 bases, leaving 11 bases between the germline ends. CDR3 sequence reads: CATSGVNYGYTF. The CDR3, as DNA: TGTGCCACCTCAGGGGTAAACTATGGCTACACCTTC.

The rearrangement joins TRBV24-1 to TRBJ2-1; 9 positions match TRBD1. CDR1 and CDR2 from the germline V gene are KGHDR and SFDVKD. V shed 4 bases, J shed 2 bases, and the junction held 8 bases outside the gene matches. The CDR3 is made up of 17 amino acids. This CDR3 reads CATSEPPNRGPYNEQFF. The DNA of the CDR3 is TGTGCCACCAGTGAACCCCCGAACAGGGGGCCCTACAATGAGCAGTTCTTC.